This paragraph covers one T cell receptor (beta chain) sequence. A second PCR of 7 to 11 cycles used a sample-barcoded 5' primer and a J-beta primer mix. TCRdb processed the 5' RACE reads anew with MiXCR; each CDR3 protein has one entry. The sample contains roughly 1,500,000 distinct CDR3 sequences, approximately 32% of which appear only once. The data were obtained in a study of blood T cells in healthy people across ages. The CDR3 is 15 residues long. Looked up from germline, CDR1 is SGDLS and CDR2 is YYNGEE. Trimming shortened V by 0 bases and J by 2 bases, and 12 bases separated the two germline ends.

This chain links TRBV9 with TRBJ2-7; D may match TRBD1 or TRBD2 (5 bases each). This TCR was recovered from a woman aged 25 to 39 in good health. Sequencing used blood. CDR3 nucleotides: TGTGCCAGCAGCGTAGATGCAGGGACGGCCTACGAGCAGTACTTC. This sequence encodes CASSVDAGTAYEQYF.